This is a list of T cell receptor beta chains from one sample in a study of cytomegalovirus exposure and HLA in healthy donors. Some clones are missing from TCRdb's copy, which holds only in-frame ones; the method was immunoSEQ multiplex PCR. The sample holds roughly 130,000 clones, roughly 77% seen once. The sequenced material came from PBMCs. Source of these receptors: a man between 25 and 39 years old in good health and CMV-seronegative. Both conserved end residues are part of each CDR3.

TRBJ2-3 TRBV7-2 CASSFRGTDTQYF
TRBJ2-2 TRBV9 CAILGIAGVMLNTGELFF
- TRBV5-1 CASSWGQGEYEQYF
TRBJ1-2 TRBV10-3 CAIRAAGDGYTF
TRBJ2-7 TRBV4-2 CASSPGVSYEQYF
TRBJ2-2 TRBV2 CASRVETGGELFF
TRBJ1-4 TRBV4-2 CASSQEGDRLSEKLFF
TRBJ1-2 TRBV18 CASSPSPVAGGYTF
TRBJ1-1 TRBV6-5 CASSYSNWGLGAEAFF
TRBJ1-3 TRBV28 CASTSGGAYSGNTIYF
TRBJ2-6 TRBV10-3 CAISDITGRGANVLTF
TRBJ2-1 TRBV7-2 CASSTARGRYNEQFF
TRBJ1-2 TRBV2 CARSTEDSYGYTF
TRBJ1-5 TRBV9 CASSVGGGAQPQHF
TRBJ1-1 TRBV21-1 CASGTTGEAFF
TRBJ2-7 TRBV28 CASSLRDTTYEQYF
TRBJ2-3 TRBV10-3 CATRNSGGTSTDTQYF
TRBJ2-2 TRBV6-5 CASSYRVAGGSGELFF
TRBJ2-3 TRBV7-7 CASSLAPGLDTQYF
TRBJ2-5 TRBV6-4 CASSDARQETQYF
TRBJ1-1 TRBV7-9 CASSFRAGEAFF
TRBJ2-5 TRBV4-3 CASSQGTQETQYF
TRBJ1-4 TRBV7-8 CASSSDGATNEKLFF
TRBJ2-7 TRBV28 CASRTGSEQYF
TRBJ1-1 TRBV11-1 CASSFYRGNTEAFF
TRBJ2-7 TRBV7-8 CASSLELAGGPYEQYF
TRBJ2-1 TRBV5-1 CASSLVSGGAYEQFF